One T cell receptor (beta chain) is described in this entry. There are a few counts of this clonotype. What antigen it recognizes has not been identified. The sample holds no much larger clone one base away, and base qualities are not on file. Library preparation was by RT-PCR. Reads for this sample came from an Illumina HiSeq 2500. The public reads were reprocessed in TCRdb via fastp at Q25 and MiXCR, keeping in-frame beta chains. Every CDR3 protein is listed once, alongside the most common genes and DNA of its rows. This sample is represented by around 790,000 distinct CDR3 sequences; around 20% of them were singletons. The ten largest clones add up to roughly 10% of the sample. This specimen comes from a study of response to subunit inactivated influenza vaccine (dated by TCRdb to about 2018). The study in broad terms: Deep quantitative profiling of the T cell receptor repertoire was used in the study to follow responses to a trivalent subunit inactivated influenza vaccine. Points the paper makes about the study in general: It was suggested by the authors that each seasonal influenza vaccination may recruit only a limited number of new T cells.

This sample comprised PBMCs from blood, obtained around 5 days after vaccination. This receptor was obtained from a man aged 45-65 years who received an inactivated influenza vaccine. Donor details come from another sample of the same person, matched by shared clones.

The CDR3: CSALGLADQETQYF. The nucleotide sequence reads as follows: TGCAGTGCTCTGGGACTAGCGGATCAAGAGACCCAGTACTTC. The chain is made from TRBV20-1 and TRBJ2-5, and TRBD2 matches 11 of the central bases. From the cysteine through the phenylalanine, the CDR3 covers 14 amino acids. The DNA shown is the 42-base CDR3, in frame from base 1. V ends up 5 bases short and J 2 bases short, with an unmatched junction base count of 4. According to the germline V gene (reference sequence), CDR1 reads DFQATT and CDR2 reads SNEGSKA.